Presented here are 32 T cell receptor beta chains from one specimen sequenced in a study of response to subunit inactivated influenza vaccine. A single record per CDR3 protein comes from TCRdb applying MiXCR to the RT-PCR reads. The sample shows 450,000 to 600,000 distinct CDR3 sequences, 6% to 9% of them seen only once. Sequences were derived from PBMCs from blood, sampled around 25 months after vaccination. All receptors come from a man between 50 and 69 years old who received an inactivated influenza vaccine.

This clonotype has only a few counts. The rearrangement uses TRBV7-2 and TRBJ2-4; 9 bases fit TRBD2. From germline, CDR1 is SGHTA and CDR2 FQGNSA. The CDR3 length is 14 residues. Unmatched junction bases numbered 8, after V lost 6 bases and J lost 8 bases. The CDR3 loop reads CASSFSGSSDIQYF. The CDR3 nucleotides read TGTGCCAGCAGTTTTAGCGGGAGTTCAGACATTCAGTACTTC.

This chain joins TRBV6-8 and TRBJ2-3; D unclear. V shed 6 bases and J shed 3 bases, with 7 bases lying between them. Germline CDR1 and CDR2: MNHGY and SAAAGT. The CDR3 spans 12 residues. DNA for the CDR3: TGTGCCAGCAGGGCAAAGACAGATACGCAGTATTTT. This encodes CASRAKTDTQYF.

The rearrangement uses TRBV7-3 and TRBJ2-6, with TRBD1 identical over 9 bases. The germline CDR1 and CDR2 sequences are SGHTA and FQGTGA. The junction had 7 bases not matched to a gene; V was cut back by 5 bases and J by 2 bases. The CDR3 length is 17 residues. CDR3 sequence (DNA): TGTGCCAGCAGCCCCGGGACAGGGACAACTGGGGCCAACGTCCTGACTTTC. This codes for CASSPGTGTTGANVLTF.

This clonotype showed up many times. V and J are TRBV7-2 and TRBJ1-1; TRBD1 aligns across 10 bases. This CDR3 has 15 amino acids. Per the germline V gene, CDR1 is SGHTA and CDR2 is FQGNSA. V lost 5 bases, J lost 4 bases, and 7 bases stayed unmatched. For the CDR3, the DNA is TGTGCCAGCAGCCCACGGACAGGGGGTCCCACTGAAGCTTTCTTT. It specifies CASSPRTGGPTEAFF.

CDR3 coding DNA: TGTGCCAGCTCACCGTTCTCCGGGACAGAATATGGCTACACCTTC. It specifies CASSPFSGTEYGYTF. The chain uses TRBV18 and TRBJ1-2; 7 bases are shared with TRBD1. The CDR3 contains 15 residues. Per germline, CDR1 KGHSH and CDR2 LQKENI. The J segment lost 5 bases and the V segment lost 3 bases, leaving 9 bases of the junction unmatched.

The chain employs TRBV5-1 and TRBJ2-5; TRBD1 or TRBD2 may be the D gene (5 bases each). The V gene lost 0 bases and the J gene lost 5 bases, with 11 bases spanning the gap. This CDR3 region has 14 residues. Germline CDR1 and CDR2: SGHRS and YFSETQ. The CDR3 is CASSLAGRVETQYF. CDR3 coding DNA: TGCGCCAGCAGCTTGGCAGGGAGAGTCGAGACCCAGTACTTC. Full variable domain (remainder filled in from reference TRBV5-1 and TRBJ2-5): KAGVTQTPRYLIKTRGQQVTLSCSPISGHRSVSWYQQTPGQGLQFLFEYFSETQRNKGNFPGRFSGRQFSNSRSEMNVSTLELGDSALYLCASSLAGRVETQYFGPGTRLLVL.

The CDR3 reads CASTYSGAPYEQYF. The CDR3 coding sequence is TGTGCCAGCACCTATAGCGGGGCCCCTTACGAGCAGTACTTC. This chain joins TRBV12-3 or TRBV12-4 and TRBJ2-7; TRBD2 agrees at 8 bases. The CDR3 loop spans 14 amino acids. V lost 7 bases and J lost 4; bases outside the gene matches: 9.

This clonotype was picked up a small number of times. The chain links TRBV10-3 to TRBJ2-7, with a tentative D call TRBD2 (5 bases). The CDR3 consists of 13 residues. The V and J ends lost 8 bases and 4 bases respectively, with 15 bases between them. The germline V gene has CDR1 ENHRY and CDR2 SYGVKD. The CDR3 reads CAIRVKDSYEQYF. The CDR3 coding sequence is TGTGCCATCCGGGTCAAGGACTCTTACGAGCAGTACTTC.

This chain uses TRBV7-8 with TRBJ1-3; 8 nucleotides align to TRBD1. Germline CDR1 reads SGHVS; CDR2 reads FQNEAQ. The CDR3 is made up of 19 amino acids. J lost 0 bases, V lost 5 bases, and 15 bases had no gene match. CDR3 in DNA: TGTGCCAGCAGCCCGGACAGGGTCTCCCCCCCCTCCTCTGGAAACACCATATATTTT. Residues: CASSPDRVSPPSSGNTIYF.

V is TRBV3-1 and J is TRBJ2-5; D might be TRBD1 (6 bases). This CDR3 spans 14 amino acids. The V end was cut by 4 bases, the J end by 3 bases, with 12 bases between. Germline CDR1 is LGHDT and CDR2 is YNNKEL (reference sequence). The CDR3 loop is CASSRNSGEETQYF. The CDR3 nucleotides read TGTGCCAGCAGCCGGAACTCAGGGGAAGAGACCCAGTACTTC.

The V gene is TRBV28, the J gene TRBJ2-4, with D maybe TRBD1 (7 bases). Trimming took 5 bases from V and 5 from J, leaving 19 bases between them. Germline values: CDR1 MDHEN, CDR2 SYDVKM. The length of the CDR3 is 16 residues. Here the CDR3 reads CASSIGGSGGQNIQYF. The CDR3 DNA reads as TGTGCCAGCAGTATAGGGGGCTCCGGGGGCCAAAACATTCAGTACTTC.

This clonotype was recorded at least ten times. V and J are TRBV6-2 or TRBV6-3 and TRBJ2-5, with D possibly being TRBD2 (5 bases). V lost 2 bases to trimming and J lost 5 bases, with 9 bases between them. Per germline, CDR1 MNHEY and CDR2 SVGEGT. The CDR3 has 13 amino acids. The CDR3 DNA is TGTGCCAGCAGTTACGGCGGCGGGGAGACCCAGTACTTC. It yields the protein CASSYGGGETQYF.

This clonotype was seen more than once but under ten times. The chain carries TRBV12-3 or TRBV12-4 and TRBJ1-6, with 8 bases fitting TRBD1. Trimming cost V 6 bases and J 5 bases; bases outside gene matches: 6. The CDR3 length is 15 residues. The CDR3 DNA sequence: TGTGCCAGCAGGTCCAGGGGGCTGGATAATTCACCCCTCCACTTT. It is translated as CASRSRGLDNSPLHF.

This clonotype was detected ten times or more. The V gene is TRBV5-1, the J gene TRBJ1-1, with D tentatively TRBD1 (5 bases). CDR1 and CDR2 (germline): SGHRS, YFSETQ. Trimming pared 2 bases from V and 0 bases from J, leaving 8 bases between. This CDR3 has 14 amino acids. CDR3 amino acids: CASSFGTLNTEAFF. The CDR3 coding sequence is TGCGCCAGCAGCTTCGGGACCTTGAACACTGAAGCTTTCTTT. Based on the CDR3 plus reference TRBV5-1 and TRBJ1-1, the full variable domain is KAGVTQTPRYLIKTRGQQVTLSCSPISGHRSVSWYQQTPGQGLQFLFEYFSETQRNKGNFPGRFSGRQFSNSRSEMNVSTLELGDSALYLCASSFGTLNTEAFFGQGTRLTVV.

V and J are TRBV11-2 and TRBJ1-4, with D unclear. The CDR3 totals 16 residues. Trimming pared 5 bases from V and 4 bases from J, leaving 17 bases between. The germline V gene encodes CDR1 SGHAT and CDR2 FQNNGV. CDR3 loop: CASSPLFRVHNEKLFF. CDR3 sequence (DNA): TGTGCCAGCAGCCCTTTATTTCGAGTTCATAATGAAAAACTGTTTTTT.

The J gene is TRBJ2-1, the V gene TRBV19; D call uncertain. There are 16 residues in the CDR3. V was clipped by 5 bases and J by 0 bases, with 14 bases between them. Germline V gene lookup returns CDR1 LNHDA and CDR2 SQIVND (reference sequence). CDR3 bases: TGTGCCAGTAGTGTAAAGGCGGCTAGCTCCTACAATGAGCAGTTCTTC. Translation: CASSVKAASSYNEQFF.

This clonotype was seen only a few times. This chain links TRBV5-1 with TRBJ2-5; D gene unclear. Germline V lookup: CDR1 SGHRS, CDR2 YFSETQ. This CDR3 spans 15 amino acids. Trimming shortened V by 3 bases and J by 5 bases, and 17 bases separated the two germline ends. CDR3 nucleotides: TGCGCCAGCAGCTCCGACCCCGGAGTGCGGGAGACCCAGTACTTC. This translates into CASSSDPGVRETQYF.

This clonotype has only a few counts. The V gene is TRBV2, the J gene TRBJ2-5, with D tentatively TRBD1 or TRBD2 (5 bases each). The CDR3 length is 13 residues. Germline values: CDR1 SNHLY, CDR2 FYNNEI. V was trimmed by 3 bases and J by 5 bases, leaving 10 bases between them. The CDR3 bases are TGTGCCAGCAGTGAGGACGGGGCGGAGACCCAGTACTTC. This encodes CASSEDGAETQYF. The variable domain in full, completed from reference TRBV2 and TRBJ2-5, reads EPEVTQTPSHQVTQMGQEVILRCVPISNHLYFYWYRQILGQKVEFLVSFYNNEISEKSEIFDDQFSVERPDGSNFTLKIRSTKLEDSAMYFCASSEDGAETQYFGPGTRLLVL.

This chain connects TRBV28 to TRBJ2-7; 14 positions agree with TRBD2. This CDR3 comprises 21 residues. Germline trimming cut 3 bases from V and 0 bases from J; bases unmatched to any gene: 16. CDR1 and CDR2 from the germline V gene are MDHEN and SYDVKM. CDR3 protein: CASSFPVLGLAGVGTSYEQYF. The DNA of the CDR3 is TGTGCCAGCAGTTTCCCTGTCTTGGGACTAGCGGGAGTGGGTACCTCCTACGAGCAGTACTTC.

The V gene is TRBV9, the J gene TRBJ2-1; D may be TRBD2 (5 bases). The CDR3 length is 13 residues. V lost 0 bases and J 9 bases, leaving 10 bases between the germline ends. Germline V gene sequence: CDR1 SGDLS, CDR2 YYNGEE. Here the CDR3 reads CASSVAVAGEQFF. The CDR3 coding sequence is TGTGCCAGCAGCGTAGCGGTGGCGGGTGAGCAGTTCTTC.

This clonotype has a handful of counts. The chain joins TRBV20-1 to TRBJ2-7; D is unresolved. Trimming shortened V by 3 bases and J by 0 bases, and 12 bases separated the two germline ends. The CDR3 contains 14 residues. Germline-derived CDR1 and CDR2 are DFQATT and SNEGSKA (reference sequence). The DNA of the CDR3 is TGCAGTGCTAGCCCCCCGAAAGACTCCTACGAGCAGTACTTC. This translates into CSASPPKDSYEQYF.

There are many counts of this clonotype. This chain joins TRBV6-2 or TRBV6-3 and TRBJ2-1; TRBD2 aligns across 8 bases. Germline V gene data show CDR1 as MNHEY and CDR2 as SVGEGT. This CDR3 is 19 amino acids long. The V segment lost 4 bases and the J segment 4 bases; nucleotides outside the gene matches: 18. CDR3 DNA: TGTGCCAGCAGTTCCCAGAAAATGTCCCCGCGGGGGGTATACAATGAGCAGTTCTTC. Amino acid sequence: CASSSQKMSPRGVYNEQFF.

CDR3 DNA sequence: TGTGCCTGGAGTAGGAGGGAGGGAACTGAAGCTTTCTTT. Translated: CAWSRREGTEAFF. The J gene is TRBJ1-1, the V gene TRBV30; D unresolved. Germline values: CDR1 GTSNPN, CDR2 SVGIG (reference sequence). V lost 2 bases to trimming and J lost 5 bases, with 12 bases between them. This CDR3 is built from 13 residues.

There are a few counts of this clonotype. This chain uses TRBV6-2 or TRBV6-3 with TRBJ2-7; no clear D. The CDR3 contains 13 residues. Between the trimmed V and J ends, which lost 6 bases and 1 base, there was a span of 10 bases. The germline gives CDR1 MNHEY, CDR2 SVGEGT. DNA for the CDR3: TGTGCCAGCAGAAACTCAGGATCCTACGAGCAGTACTTC. Residues: CASRNSGSYEQYF.

This clonotype was found many times. This chain connects TRBV11-1 to TRBJ2-1; 7 bases are shared with TRBD1. The V segment lost 1 base and the J segment 0 bases; nucleotides outside the gene matches: 6. Germline loops: CDR1 SGHAT, CDR2 FQDESV (reference sequence). The CDR3 runs to 17 residues. The DNA for the CDR3 is TGTGCCAGCAGCTTAGAAAGGGGGCTCAGCTCCTACAATGAGCAGTTCTTC. Amino acid sequence: CASSLERGLSSYNEQFF.

The gene calls are TRBV7-3 and TRBJ2-1, with D perhaps TRBD2 (6 bases). Germline values: CDR1 SGHTA, CDR2 FQGTGA. Trimming removed 2 bases at V and 8 bases at J, with 13 bases between. The CDR3 contains 14 residues. The CDR3 reads CASSLYRESDEQFF. In DNA, the CDR3 is TGTGCCAGCAGCTTATATCGGGAGTCCGATGAGCAGTTCTTC.

The chain carries TRBV27 and TRBJ2-3, with 7 bases aligning to TRBD1. Germline values: CDR1 MNHEY, CDR2 SMNVEV (reference sequence). The CDR3 extends over 15 amino acids. V trimming: 2 bases; J trimming: 1 base; junction bases outside the gene matches: 3. CDR3: CASSLRTGGTDTQYF. The CDR3 bases are TGTGCCAGCAGTTTACGGACAGGAGGCACAGATACGCAGTATTTT.

This clonotype appeared a few times. The CDR3 DNA follows: TGCGCCAGCAGCGTTAGGGACAGGGGAGAAGCTTTCTTT. As protein: CASSVRDRGEAFF. The V call is TRBV5-1, the J call TRBJ1-1; 10 bases agree with TRBD1. With 4 bases clipped from V and 8 bases from J, the junction kept 5 bases outside the gene matches. Germline-derived CDR1 and CDR2 are SGHRS and YFSETQ. This CDR3 is 13 amino acids long.

Only a few counts were recorded for this clonotype. This chain joins TRBV29-1 and TRBJ2-3; 7 positions agree with TRBD2. The CDR3 has 14 residues. The germline gives CDR1 SQVTM, CDR2 ANQGSEA. Trimming at V came to 6 bases and at J to 2 bases, leaving 8 bases not matched to a gene. CDR3 loop: CSVESSGSTDTQYF. The CDR3 DNA is TGCAGCGTCGAATCTAGCGGTTCCACAGATACGCAGTATTTT.

This clonotype came up a few times. The DNA for the CDR3 is TGTGCCAGCAGTTTAGCGGGGCAGGGTCGTGAGCAGTTCTTC. Its protein is CASSLAGQGREQFF. The V gene is TRBV12-3 or TRBV12-4, the J gene TRBJ2-1; D perhaps matches TRBD1 (5 bases). V dropped 0 bases and J dropped 9 bases, with 12 bases sitting between them. The CDR3 is 14 amino acids.

This rearrangement joins TRBV5-5 to TRBJ1-6; D is ambiguous. Germline V gene data show CDR1 as SGHKS and CDR2 as YYEKEE (reference sequence). V lost 0 bases, J lost 9 bases, and 13 bases lay in between. CDR3 length: 15 residues. DNA of the CDR3: TGTGCCAGCAGCTTGGATGGACGACTGGTTTCACCCCTCCACTTT. Amino acid sequence: CASSLDGRLVSPLHF.

This clonotype was seen repeatedly, ten times or more. The rearrangement links TRBV5-6 to TRBJ2-5; D remains unclear. The CDR3 extends over 12 amino acids. The germline V and J ends were trimmed by 3 bases and 5 bases, with 8 bases remaining between them. In germline, CDR1 is SGHDT, CDR2 YYEEEE. The CDR3 DNA is TGTGCCAGCAGCTGGGGTACGGAGACCCAGTACTTC. Its protein is CASSWGTETQYF.